This T cell receptor beta chain is drawn from a study of T cell clonotyping in hematopoietic cell transplantation. Study-wide context: Recipient samples before transplant were obtained post-cytoreduction. General study points: Higher Inverse Simpson Index values in graft donor and pretransplant recipient predicted broader posttransplant TCR diversity. At the given depth, recipient repertoires were over 95% de novo clonotypes. Pathologically expanded recipient clonotypes increased progressively from day 30 to day 180 as diversity fell.

The CDR3 is made up of 16 amino acids. The V segment lost 5 bases and the J segment 4 bases; nucleotides outside the gene matches: 12. The germline CDR1 and CDR2 sequences are MNHEY and SMNVEV (reference sequence). Described time point: recipient sample about 28 days before transplant, after cytoreduction. Remarks on this clone: The antigen remains undetermined.

Profiling relied on immunoSEQ multiplex PCR, and the TCRdb table lists in-frame clones only, not all of them. The sample has about 69,000 clones; 96% are singletons. The origin of this receptor is a woman aged 45-65 years with acute myeloid leukemia. Some clones in this sample may be carry-over from other donors' samples. Specimen: peripheral blood mononuclear cells, collected before stem cell transplant. This chain links TRBV27 with TRBJ2-3, with TRBD2 matching 7 bases. The CDR3: CASSPPGGLFADTQYF. CDR3 sequence (DNA): TGTGCCAGCAGTCCCCCGGGGGGTCTTTTTGCAGATACGCAGTATTTT.